This TCR beta chain was obtained from a study of T cell responses to AZD1222 COVID-19 vaccine. Whole-study findings and limits: All repertoire sampling was performed exclusively after the peak T cell response.

Sequenced by immunoSEQ multiplex PCR; TCRdb stores in-frame clones only, minus some. The data contain about 130,000 clones, approximately 91% of them seen just once; the ten biggest clones take up under 1.2%. Germline loops: CDR1 LGHNT, CDR2 FRNRAP. V was pared by 3 bases and J by 4 bases, with 15 bases between. The CDR3 is 15 residues long. Comments on this clone: The antigen remains undetermined.

Specimen: peripheral blood, collected 28 days after the second AZD1222 dose. J is TRBJ1-1 and V is TRBV12-5; D may be TRBD1 (6 bases). This receptor was taken from an adult who received the AZD1222 COVID-19 vaccine. The CDR3: CASGFHTGQSTEAFF. The CDR3 nucleotides read TGTGCTAGTGGTTTTCATACCGGACAGTCCACTGAAGCTTTCTTT.